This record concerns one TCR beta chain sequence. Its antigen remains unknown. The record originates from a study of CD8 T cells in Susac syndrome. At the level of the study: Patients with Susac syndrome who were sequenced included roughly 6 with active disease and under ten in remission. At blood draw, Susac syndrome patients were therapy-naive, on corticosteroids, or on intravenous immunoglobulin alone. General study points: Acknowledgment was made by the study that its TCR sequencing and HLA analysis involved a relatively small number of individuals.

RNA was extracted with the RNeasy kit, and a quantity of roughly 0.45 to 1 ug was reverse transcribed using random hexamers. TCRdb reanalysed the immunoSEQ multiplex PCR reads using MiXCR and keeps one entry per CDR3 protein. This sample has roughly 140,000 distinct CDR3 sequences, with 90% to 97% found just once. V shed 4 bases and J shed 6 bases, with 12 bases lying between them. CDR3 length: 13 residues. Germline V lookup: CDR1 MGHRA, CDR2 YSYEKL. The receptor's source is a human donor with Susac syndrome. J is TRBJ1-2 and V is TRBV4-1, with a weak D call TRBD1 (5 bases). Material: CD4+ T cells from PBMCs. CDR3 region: CASSPLGGDGYTF. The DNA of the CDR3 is TGCGCCAGCAGCCCCCTCGGGGGAGATGGCTACACCTTC.